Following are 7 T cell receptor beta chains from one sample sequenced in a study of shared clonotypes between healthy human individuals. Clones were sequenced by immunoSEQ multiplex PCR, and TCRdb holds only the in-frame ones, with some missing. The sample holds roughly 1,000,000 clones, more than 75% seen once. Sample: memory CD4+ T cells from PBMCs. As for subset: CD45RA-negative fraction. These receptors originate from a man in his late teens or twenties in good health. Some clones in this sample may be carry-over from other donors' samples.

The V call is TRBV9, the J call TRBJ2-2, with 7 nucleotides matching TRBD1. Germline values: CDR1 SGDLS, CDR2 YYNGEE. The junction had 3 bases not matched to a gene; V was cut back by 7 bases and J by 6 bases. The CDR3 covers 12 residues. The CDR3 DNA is TGTGCCAGCCAAAGGGGGCCCGGGGAGCTGTTTTTT. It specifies CASQRGPGELFF.

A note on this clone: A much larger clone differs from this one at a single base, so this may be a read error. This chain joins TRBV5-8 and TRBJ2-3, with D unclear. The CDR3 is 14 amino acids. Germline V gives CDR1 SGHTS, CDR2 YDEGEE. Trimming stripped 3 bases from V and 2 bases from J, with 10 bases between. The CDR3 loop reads CASSSDGPTDTQYF. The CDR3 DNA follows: TGTGCCAGCAGCTCCGACGGACCCACAGATACGCAGTATTTT.

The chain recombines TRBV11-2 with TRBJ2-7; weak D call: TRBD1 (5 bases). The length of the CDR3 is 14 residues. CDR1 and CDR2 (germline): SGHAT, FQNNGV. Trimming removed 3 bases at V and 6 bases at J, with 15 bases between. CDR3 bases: TGTGCCAGCAGCTTGGACACCCGAAAGGCCGAGCAGTACTTC. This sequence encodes CASSLDTRKAEQYF. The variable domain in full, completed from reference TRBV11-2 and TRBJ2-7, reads EAGVAQSPRYKIIEKRQSVAFWCNPISGHATLYWYQQILGQGPKLLIQFQNNGVVDDSQLPKDRFSAERLKGVDSTLKIQPAKLEDSAVYLCASSLDTRKAEQYFGPGTRLTVT.

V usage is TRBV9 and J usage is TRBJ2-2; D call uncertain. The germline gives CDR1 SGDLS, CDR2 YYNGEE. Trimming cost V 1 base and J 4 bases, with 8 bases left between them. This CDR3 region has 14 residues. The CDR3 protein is CASSVQELTGELFF. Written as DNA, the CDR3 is TGTGCCAGCAGCGTACAGGAGCTCACCGGGGAGCTGTTTTTT.

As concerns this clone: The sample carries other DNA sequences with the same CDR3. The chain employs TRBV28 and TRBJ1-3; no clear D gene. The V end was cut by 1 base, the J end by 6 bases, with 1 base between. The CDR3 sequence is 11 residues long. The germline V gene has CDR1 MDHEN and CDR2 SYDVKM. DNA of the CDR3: TGTGCCAGCAGTTTATCAAACACCATATATTTT. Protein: CASSLSNTIYF.

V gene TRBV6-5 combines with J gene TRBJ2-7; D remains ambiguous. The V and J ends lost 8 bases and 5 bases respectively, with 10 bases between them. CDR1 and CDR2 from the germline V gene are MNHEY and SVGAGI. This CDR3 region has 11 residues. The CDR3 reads CASRSWDEQYF. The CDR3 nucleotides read TGTGCCAGCCGGTCCTGGGACGAGCAGTACTTC.

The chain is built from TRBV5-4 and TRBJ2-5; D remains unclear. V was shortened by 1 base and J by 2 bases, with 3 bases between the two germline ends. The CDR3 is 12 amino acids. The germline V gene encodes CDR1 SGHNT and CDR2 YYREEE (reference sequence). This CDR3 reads CASSLIQETQYF. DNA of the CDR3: TGTGCCAGCAGCTTGATACAAGAGACCCAGTACTTC. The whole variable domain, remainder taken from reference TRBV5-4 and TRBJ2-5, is ETGVTQSPTHLIKTRGQQVTLRCSSQSGHNTVSWYQQALGQGPQFIFQYYREEENGRGNFPPRFSGLQFPNYSSELNVNALELDDSALYLCASSLIQETQYFGPGTRLLVL.